A single sample is the source of the 11 T cell receptor beta chains below, sequenced in a study of T cells expressing NK-cell markers. Reanalyzing the 5' RACE reads, TCRdb keeps one entry per CDR3 protein, without DNA. The table for this sample gives 250,000 to 300,000 distinct CDR3 sequences. The source material was blood T cells: a sorted CD56 or NKG2C T cell subset, CD4+ or CD8+ T cells, or bulk PBMC T cells (not recorded which). Every receptor here comes from a woman aged 18-69 years in good health.

The rearrangement joins TRBV20-1 to TRBJ1-6; TCRdb proposes TRBD1, but this gene call is untestable without DNA. Germline V gene sequence: CDR1 DFQATT, CDR2 SNEGSKA (reference sequence). The CDR3 consists of 17 residues. The CDR3 loop reads CSAREGGTGVLNSPLRF.

The chain carries TRBV27 and TRBJ2-1; TCRdb outputs TRBD1, but without DNA this stays unchecked. The CDR3 consists of 15 residues. Germline assignment: CDR1 MNHEY and CDR2 SMNVEV (reference sequence). CDR3: CASSSGQGASGEQFF.

The V and J genes are TRBV6-5 and TRBJ2-7; as DNA is missing, the TRBD2 call by TCRdb cannot be tested. The germline V gene has CDR1 MNHEY and CDR2 SVGAGI. The CDR3 is 15 residues long. CDR3 loop: CASSYRAQVRYEQYF.

CDR3 protein: CASSFLSGQETQYF. This rearrangement joins TRBV27 to TRBJ2-5; the D call from TCRdb, TRBD2, cannot be confirmed without DNA. The germline V gene has CDR1 MNHEY and CDR2 SMNVEV (reference sequence). The CDR3 loop spans 14 amino acids.

V is TRBV5-6 and J is TRBJ2-1; as DNA is missing, the TRBD1 call by TCRdb cannot be tested. Germline V gives CDR1 SGHDT, CDR2 YYEEEE. The CDR3 loop spans 14 amino acids. The CDR3 reads CASSKTGSSNEQFF.

The chain carries TRBV6-1 and TRBJ1-2; the D call of TRBD1 rests on TCRdb alone, since no DNA is present to check it. Germline lookup yields CDR1 MNHNS and CDR2 SASEGT. The length of the CDR3 is 13 residues. The CDR3 is CASSRTRDYGYTF.

The J gene is TRBJ2-1, the V gene TRBV3-1; the D call of TRBD2 rests on TCRdb alone, since no DNA is present to check it. The CDR3 has 16 amino acids. The germline V gene encodes CDR1 LGHDT and CDR2 YNNKEL (reference sequence). The CDR3 loop is CASSQATSARAGEQFF.

This chain connects TRBV20-1 to TRBJ1-4; TCRdb calls TRBD1, which cannot be checked without DNA. Germline CDR1 and CDR2: DFQATT and SNEGSKA (reference sequence). The CDR3 is made up of 14 amino acids. The CDR3 sequence: CSANQQGPNEKLFF.

V is TRBV12-3 or TRBV12-4 and J is TRBJ1-4; TCRdb's assignment of TRBD1 cannot be checked, as there is no DNA. The CDR3 consists of 16 residues. The CDR3 here is CASSHPGQGRNEKLFF.

The rearrangement uses TRBV12-3 or TRBV12-4 and TRBJ2-3. CDR3 length: 15 amino acids. This chain's CDR3 is CASRVGRSSTDTQYF.

V gene TRBV5-1 combines with J gene TRBJ2-1; absent DNA, TCRdb's TRBD2 call cannot be checked. The CDR3 covers 15 residues. CDR1 is SGHRS and CDR2 is YFSETQ in the germline V gene. CDR3 region: CASSLGRGVYNEQFF.